The 16 T cell receptor beta chains below come from one sample, sequenced in a study of chemoradiotherapy in HPV16-positive cancers. Sequenced by immunoSEQ multiplex PCR; TCRdb stores in-frame clones only, minus some. The sample includes more than 10,000 clones, roughly nine tenths of them seen just once. The specimen comprised blood, sampled from a patient who underwent chemoradiotherapy. These receptors came from a human donor with HPV-associated anogenital cancer.

V gene TRBV2 combines with J gene TRBJ2-6; D is ambiguous. Trimming left V 6 bases short and J 1 base short, with 10 bases between. This CDR3 spans 15 amino acids. CDR1 is SNHLY, CDR2 FYNNEI, per germline. The CDR3 is CASRLGRSGANVLTF. CDR3 DNA sequence: TGTGCCAGCAGGCTTGGACGTTCTGGGGCCAACGTCCTGACTTTC.

The chain combines TRBV5-1 with TRBJ1-2; 9 bases align to TRBD1. CDR3 length: 14 amino acids. The germline V gene has CDR1 SGHRS and CDR2 YFSETQ. V shed 3 bases and J 7 bases; nucleotides not matched to a gene: 7. CDR3 coding DNA: TGCGCCAGCAGCTGGGGGGGACAGGGTGGTGGCTACACCTTC. It specifies CASSWGGQGGGYTF.

The V call is TRBV4-3, the J call TRBJ1-6, with 7 bases lining up with TRBD1. J was trimmed by 5 bases and V by 0 bases; bases with no gene match: 7. Germline CDR1 LGHNA, CDR2 YSLEER. The CDR3 has 17 residues. The CDR3 is CASSQDRAGGNNSPLHF. For the CDR3, the DNA is TGCGCCAGCAGCCAAGATCGGGCAGGGGGAAATAATTCACCCCTCCACTTT.

This clone was seen a single time. At one end the junction does not follow the germline gene, possibly because of a read error. The chain links TRBV11-2 to TRBJ1-2; 8 nucleotides agree with TRBD1. This CDR3 has 15 amino acids. Per the germline V gene, CDR1 is SGHAT and CDR2 is FQNNGV. In DNA, the CDR3 is TGTGCCAGCAGCCTAGAAGACAGGGGAAGAAATGGCTACACCTTC. It specifies CASSLEDRGRNGYTF.

The chain couples TRBV2 to TRBJ2-5; D unresolved. The V and J ends lost 4 bases and 2 bases respectively, with 5 bases between them. The CDR3 consists of 12 residues. CDR1 is SNHLY, CDR2 FYNNEI, per germline. Written as DNA, the CDR3 is TGTGCCAGCAGTGTCGGACAAGAGACCCAGTACTTC. It is translated as CASSVGQETQYF.

The chain combines TRBV7-2 with TRBJ1-5, with 7 bases lining up with TRBD1. Germline V gene sequence: CDR1 SGHTA, CDR2 FQGNSA. V trimming: 1 base; J trimming: 4 bases; junction bases outside the gene matches: 4. The length of the CDR3 is 15 residues. Here the CDR3 DNA reads TGTGCCAGCAGCTTAGACGGGACAGTGAATCAGCCCCAGCATTTT. It yields the protein CASSLDGTVNQPQHF.

The chain carries TRBV9 and TRBJ2-2; 9 bases are a match to TRBD1. The CDR3 sequence is 17 residues long. Unmatched junction bases numbered 7, after V lost 0 bases and J lost 4 bases. Germline V gene data show CDR1 as SGDLS and CDR2 as YYNGEE. The CDR3 loop is CASSVEMGTGSTGELFF. For the CDR3, the DNA is TGTGCCAGCAGCGTAGAAATGGGGACAGGGAGCACCGGGGAGCTGTTTTTT.

This chain uses TRBV9 with TRBJ2-7, with a weak D call TRBD2 (8 bases). This CDR3 has 15 amino acids. Trimming shortened V by 4 bases and J by 0 bases, and 14 bases separated the two germline ends. Germline assignment: CDR1 SGDLS and CDR2 YYNGEE. This CDR3 reads CASSREGQSSYEQYF. DNA of the CDR3: TGTGCCAGCAGCCGGGAGGGACAGAGCTCCTACGAGCAGTACTTC.

The chain links TRBV5-5 to TRBJ2-5; no clear D. There are 12 residues in the CDR3. Trimming took off 4 bases at V and 5 bases at J, with 9 bases between the two ends. The germline V gene encodes CDR1 SGHKS and CDR2 YYEKEE (reference sequence). This chain's CDR3 is CASSPLIETQYF. The CDR3 region has the DNA TGTGCCAGCAGCCCCCTAATCGAGACCCAGTACTTC.

The chain is built from TRBV19 and TRBJ1-5; D gene unclear. Deletions cut 3 bases from V and 3 bases from J, with 12 bases between. CDR3 size: 15 residues. Germline CDR1 reads LNHDA; CDR2 reads SQIVND (reference sequence). CDR3 coding DNA: TGTGCCAGTAGTATGAGAAGAGAACCCAATCAGCCCCAGCATTTT. Translated, it gives CASSMRREPNQPQHF.

This chain connects TRBV4-2 to TRBJ2-7, with D unresolved. The germline V gene encodes CDR1 LGHNA and CDR2 YNFKEQ. The length of the CDR3 is 16 residues. Deletions cut 2 bases from V and 0 bases from J, with 14 bases between. CDR3 sequence: CASSQRHEASSYEQYF. CDR3 DNA: TGTGCCAGCAGCCAACGCCATGAGGCCAGCTCCTACGAGCAGTACTTC.

The sample holds one count of this clone. This chain links TRBV19 with TRBJ2-3; TRBD2 is a possible D gene (7 bases). CDR1 is LNHDA, CDR2 SQIVND, per germline (reference sequence). CDR3 length: 17 residues. Trimming cost V 1 base and J 0 bases, with 14 bases left between them. CDR3 sequence reads: CASSIAFGGLSTDTQYF. Written as DNA, the CDR3 is TGTGCCAGTAGTATAGCTTTCGGGGGGCTCAGCACAGATACGCAGTATTTT.

The CDR3 sequence is CASSLVVRGGYGYTF. The CDR3 DNA is TGTGCCAGCAGCTTAGTCGTCAGGGGAGGCTATGGCTACACCTTC. The chain links TRBV7-8 to TRBJ1-2; tentative D call: TRBD1 (6 bases). The CDR3 covers 15 residues. Germline assignment: CDR1 SGHVS and CDR2 FQNEAQ. Trimming cost V 1 base and J 4 bases, with 13 bases left between them.

The chain is built from TRBV29-1 and TRBJ2-2; D perhaps matches TRBD2 (6 bases). The germline V and J ends were trimmed by 4 bases and 5 bases, with 14 bases remaining between them. Germline assignment: CDR1 SQVTM and CDR2 ANQGSEA. The CDR3 sequence is 14 residues long. The CDR3 reads CSVVEGGRTGELFF. The CDR3 DNA is TGCAGCGTTGTGGAGGGCGGAAGAACCGGGGAGCTGTTTTTT.

This clone was recorded a few times. The V gene is TRBV19, the J gene TRBJ1-6, with 8 bases matching TRBD1. After removal of 2 bases from V and 10 bases from J, the junction contained 7 bases not matched to a gene. CDR1 LNHDA and CDR2 SQIVND come from the germline V gene (reference sequence). This CDR3 has 15 amino acids. In nucleotides, the CDR3 is TGTGCCAGTAGTATACCGGACAGGGTTAGCTCACCCCTCCACTTT. Its protein product is CASSIPDRVSSPLHF.

This sequence joins TRBV6-5 and TRBJ2-3, with D hard to call. Germline CDR1 MNHEY, CDR2 SVGAGI. The CDR3 runs 15 residues. The V end was cut by 2 bases, the J end by 0 bases, with 9 bases between. The CDR3 region has the DNA TGTGCCAGCAGTTACAGCTACGGGAGCACAGATACGCAGTATTTT. Its protein product is CASSYSYGSTDTQYF.